A selection of T cell receptor beta chains follows, all from one sample in a study of radiotherapy plus CTLA-4 blockade in lung cancer. The assay was immunoSEQ multiplex PCR, and TCRdb's table has in-frame clones only and misses some. The sample holds 80,000 to 100,000 clones, more than 75% seen once. This material consisted of peripheral blood, taken from a patient treated with radiotherapy plus ipilimumab. The receptors derive from a human donor with non-small cell lung cancer who had a partial response to radiotherapy plus ipilimumab. The CDR3 runs from the conserved cysteine through the conserved F or W.

TRBV6-5 CATFSRDSANYGYTF
TRBV19 CASSSREPGLAGLEQYF
TRBV4-1 CASSQGLIGGYEQYF
TRBV7-2 CASSLHGNQETQYF
TRBV18 CASSSAYEQYF
TRBV10-1 CASTSGTGKGDEQFF
TRBV29-1 CSVEDPGGRSYNEQFF
TRBV6-5 CASSLTSGSTYEQYF
TRBV7-3 CASSISSTDTQYF
TRBV27 CASSGGGQLPYEQYF
TRBV27 CASRTGGKNSPLHF
TRBV2 CASRRAVYQETQYF
TRBV5-4 CASSLTAGGGTDTQYF
TRBV5-4 CASSPGAKINKDGYTF
TRBV29-1 CSAGQGTYNEQFF
TRBV28 CASSLPQGYEQYF
TRBV6-1 CASSSGRATF
TRBV18 CASSPTDRRGGELFF
TRBV6-6 CASRLDRTAGQPQHF
TRBV27 CASRDRVSPLHF
TRBV7-2 CASSPVGGGGYGYTF
TRBV7-2 CASSLKYEQYF
TRBV29-1 CSVEGGRGTDTQYF
TRBV28 CASSLIRERGTEAFF
TRBV10-1 CASSDYKADEQFF
TRBV18 CASSPGGQGLNIQYF
TRBV11-2 CASSLGLGVAGEIGNEQFF
TRBV11-2 CASSKRTSGRADTQYF
TRBV21-1 CASSIRGINTGELFF
TRBV18 CASSPPTKTGAYLNEQFF
TRBV29-1 CSVQGATDTQYF
TRBV6-1 CASSEGTGMGNQPQHF
TRBV6-5 CASSQLAGAENEQFF
TRBV7-3 CASSLPPGQVTNTGELFF
TRBV30 CAWSPLDRAGGELFF
TRBV19 CASSPRTGAVASGYTF
TRBV29-1 CSVAGFGTDHGYTF
TRBV30 CAWSVFGTADEKLFF
TRBV9 CASSPQAGVAYNEQFF
TRBV6-1 CASSRANYGYTF
TRBV5-1 CASSLAGTSGRARGEQFF
TRBV2 CAGGLAGGGTDTQYF
TRBV6-5 CASKTGGNGYTF
TRBV5-1 CATSFSSYNEQFF
TRBV28 CAAAPGIHYGYTF
TRBV7-2 CASSLQGTIRNTEAFF
TRBV19 CASSIRLAGVEQYF
TRBV25-1 CASSDTRQLTDTQYF
TRBV7-3 CASSPGTSGGGEQFF
TRBV7-9 CASSYASAANTGELFF
TRBV29-1 CSVYRLAPDIVRNQETQYF
TRBV15 CATSRGTSGAYEQYF
TRBV7-2 CASSSLAGSSEQYF